The 10 T cell receptor beta chains in this list originate from one sample, sequenced in a study of cytotoxic CD8 clonotypes in ibrutinib-treated CLL. Profiled with immunoSEQ multiplex PCR; TCRdb holds only in-frame clones, not every one. The sample has 35,000 to 50,000 clones; 60% to 75% are singletons. The specimen was PBMCs, collected after 12 months of ibrutinib treatment. These receptors came from a human donor with chronic lymphocytic leukemia.

As to this clone: Sequence at one end of the junction differs from germline and may be a read error. CDR3 DNA: TGTGCCAGCAGTAACAGGGATTCCTACGGGCAGTACTTC. This translates into CASSNRDSYGQYF. V and J are TRBV6-1 and TRBJ2-7; possibly TRBD1 for D (6 bases). CDR1 MNHNS and CDR2 SASEGT come from the germline V gene. This CDR3 comprises 13 residues.

This sequence joins TRBV29-1 and TRBJ2-2; 14 bases match TRBD2. The V gene end was trimmed by 8 bases and the J gene end by 3 bases; junction bases not matched to a gene: 11. Germline CDR1 SQVTM, CDR2 ANQGSEA. The CDR3 has 17 amino acids. CDR3: CSQTRGLAGDYTGELFF. Here the CDR3 DNA reads TGCAGCCAGACGAGGGGACTAGCGGGGGACTACACCGGGGAGCTGTTTTTT.

The chain carries TRBV5-5 and TRBJ2-2, with D possibly being TRBD2 (5 bases). The CDR3 has 15 residues. Trimming pared 2 bases from V and 1 base from J, leaving 9 bases between. In germline, CDR1 is SGHKS, CDR2 YYEKEE (reference sequence). The CDR3 DNA follows: TGTGCCAGCAGCTTCGTCGGGGTGAACACCGGGGAGCTGTTTTTT. Encoded protein: CASSFVGVNTGELFF.

CDR3 nucleotides: TGCGCCAGCAGCTTGGCCGGGATGGAGACCCAGTACTTC. It encodes CASSLAGMETQYF. The chain employs TRBV5-1 and TRBJ2-5, with a weak D call TRBD2 (5 bases). The CDR3 sequence is 13 residues long. V was trimmed by 0 bases and J by 5 bases, leaving 8 bases between them. Germline V gene data show CDR1 as SGHRS and CDR2 as YFSETQ.

This chain connects TRBV29-1 to TRBJ1-1; D not certain. V lost 3 bases and J lost 1, with 6 bases in between. CDR1 is SQVTM and CDR2 is ANQGSEA in the germline V gene. The CDR3 runs to 12 residues. As DNA, the CDR3 is TGCAGCGTTGATATTCAGAACACTGAAGCTTTCTTT. As protein: CSVDIQNTEAFF.

The rearrangement uses TRBV2 and TRBJ1-5, with TRBD1 identical over 8 bases. Germline CDR1 and CDR2: SNHLY and FYNNEI. The CDR3 is 20 residues long. V lost 6 bases, J lost 6 bases, and 25 bases stayed unmatched. The CDR3 reads CASRRDRRWGSGEIVQPQHF. The CDR3 DNA is TGTGCCAGCAGGCGGGACAGGAGGTGGGGTAGCGGTGAAATAGTTCAGCCCCAGCATTTT.

In this sample, this clone turned up a few times. This chain connects TRBV7-6 to TRBJ2-1; 7 nucleotides line up with TRBD2. CDR3 length equals 14 residues. The germline CDR1 and CDR2 sequences are SGHVS and FNYEAQ. V lost 0 bases and J lost 6; bases outside the gene matches: 2. In DNA, the CDR3 is TGTGCCAGCAGCTTAGCGCGGACTAGCAATGAGCAGTTCTTC. The encoded protein is CASSLARTSNEQFF. The complete variable domain, with remaining parts taken from reference TRBV7-6 and TRBJ2-1, reads GAGVSQSPRYKVTKRGQDVALRCDPISGHVSLYWYRQALGQGPEFLTYFNYEAQQDKSGLPNDRFSAERPEGSISTLTIQRTEQRDSAMYRCASSLARTSNEQFFGPGTRLTVL.

The CDR3 loop is CASSLGAAGNNEQFF. The CDR3, as DNA: TGTGCCAGCAGCTTGGGCGCAGCGGGAAACAATGAGCAGTTCTTC. This chain uses TRBV5-5 with TRBJ2-1; 7 nucleotides line up with TRBD2. With V trimmed by 0 bases and J by 5 bases, 5 bases remained unmatched. From germline, CDR1 is SGHKS and CDR2 YYEKEE (reference sequence). CDR3 length equals 15 residues.

In this sample, this clone turned up once. The chain is built from TRBV5-6 and TRBJ1-1; D unclear. V was trimmed by 5 bases and J by 0 bases, leaving 26 bases between them. Germline assignment: CDR1 SGHDT and CDR2 YYEEEE. The CDR3 spans 19 residues. The DNA for the CDR3 is TGTGCCAGCAGTCGTCTTGTGGGCGGCGGGTTGATGATGAACACTGAAGCTTTCTTT. It codes for CASSRLVGGGLMMNTEAFF. Supplemented by reference TRBV5-6 and TRBJ1-1, the full variable domain reads DAGVTQSPTHLIKTRGQQVTLRCSPKSGHDTVSWYQQALGQGPQFIFQYYEEEERQRGNFPDRFSGHQFPNYSSELNVNALLLGDSALYLCASSRLVGGGLMMNTEAFFGQGTRLTVV.

The gene calls are TRBV10-3 and TRBJ2-3; 7 bases match TRBD2. The CDR3 contains 16 residues. Germline assignment: CDR1 ENHRY and CDR2 SYGVKD. The V gene end was trimmed by 5 bases and the J gene end by 2 bases; junction bases not matched to a gene: 10. The CDR3 loop reads CAISQTGTTSTDTQYF. Written as DNA, the CDR3 is TGTGCCATCAGTCAAACCGGGACTACTTCCACAGATACGCAGTATTTT.